Listed below are T cell receptor beta chains from one sample, sequenced in a study of cytomegalovirus exposure and HLA in healthy donors. Repertoires were generated with immunoSEQ multiplex PCR, while TCRdb's copy carries only in-frame clones and drops some. The sample records over 150,000 clones, roughly 79% being singletons. Sequenced: PBMCs. Receptors originate from a woman aged 18-29 years in good health and CMV-seronegative. Both conserved end residues are part of each CDR3. D genes are given only for firm matches. The size field is filled for only some rows; it gives once, few, many or a size class.

length	V	size	J	D	CDR3	DNA
15	TRBV7-2	.	TRBJ1-1	TRBD1	CASSLAGQGASEAFF	TGTGCCAGCAGCTTAGCGGGCCAGGGGGCCTCGGAAGCTTTCTTT
13	TRBV28	.	TRBJ1-2	TRBD1	CASTKTGGYGYTF	TGTGCCAGCACCAAGACAGGGGGCTATGGCTACACCTTC
15	TRBV7-8	.	TRBJ2-7	TRBD2	CASSLLAGTTYEQYF	TGTGCCAGCAGCTTGCTAGCGGGAACTACCTACGAGCAGTACTTC
15	TRBV10-2	.	TRBJ2-3	TRBD2	CASRMTSGTTDTQYF	TGCGCCAGCAGAATGACTAGCGGTACGACAGATACGCAGTATTTT
17	TRBV2	.	TRBJ1-5	.	CASSPIGGGFGNQPQHF	TGTGCCAGCAGTCCCATTGGGGGGGGGTTTGGCAATCAGCCCCAGCATTTT
16	TRBV27	.	TRBJ2-7	.	CASSSPRAGAFLLRYF	TGTGCCAGCAGTTCCCCCCGGGCGGGGGCCTTCTTACTTCGGTACTTC
15	TRBV7-3	few	TRBJ1-4	TRBD1	CASSPGQATNEKLFF	TGTGCCAGCAGCCCGGGACAGGCAACTAATGAAAAACTGTTTTTT
12	TRBV6-1	.	TRBJ1-2	.	CASSVYSYGYTF	TGTGCCAGCAGTGTCTACTCGTATGGCTACACCTTC
14	TRBV4-3	once	TRBJ1-1	.	CASSQQGRDTEAFF	TGCGCCAGCAGCCAACAGGGGAGGGACACTGAAGCTTTCTTT
18	TRBV7-2	once	TRBJ1-4	TRBD1	CASTYWGTGGSTNEKLFF	TGTGCCAGCACCTACTGGGGGACAGGGGGCTCTACTAATGAAAAACTGTTTTTT
12	TRBV5-1	once	TRBJ2-7	.	CASSAPGAEQYF	TGCGCCAGCAGCGCCCCAGGTGCCGAGCAGTACTTC
12	TRBV30	.	TRBJ2-7	.	CAWTQYSYEQYF	TGTGCCTGGACCCAGTACTCCTACGAGCAGTACTTC
15	TRBV19	once	TRBJ2-7	.	CASSIDSGRSYEQYF	TGTGCCAGTAGTATTGATAGCGGACGCTCCTACGAGCAGTACTTC
13	TRBV28	once	TRBJ2-7	TRBD1	CASSPRQGSEQYF	TGTGCCAGCAGCCCCAGACAGGGTAGCGAGCAGTACTTC
14	TRBV4-2	.	TRBJ2-5	.	CASSQIERKETQYF	TGTGCCAGCAGTCAAATAGAGAGAAAAGAGACCCAGTACTTC
14	TRBV29-1	.	TRBJ2-7	.	CSVVRGSGGYEQYF	TGCAGCGTTGTGCGCGGTTCAGGAGGGTACGAGCAGTACTTC
15	TRBV19	.	TRBJ1-2	.	CASSMGAGIIYGYTF	TGTGCCAGTAGTATGGGGGCCGGGATCATCTATGGCTACACCTTC
12	TRBV6-6	.	TRBJ1-2	.	CASNNYNYGYTF	TGTGCCAGCAACAACTATAACTATGGCTACACCTTC
13	TRBV28	.	TRBJ1-1	.	CASSPTVNTEAFF	TGTGCCAGCTCCCCGACAGTGAACACTGAAGCTTTCTTT